The 12 T cell receptor beta chains below were found in one sample sequenced in a study of OX40 agonist ivuxolimab in advanced cancers. This table comes from immunoSEQ multiplex PCR, and its TCRdb copy is limited to in-frame clones, with some not included. This sample has roughly 36,000 clones, with 84% found just once. Sequences were derived from CD4+ or CD8+ T cells sorted from blood, sampled in a trial of the OX40 agonist ivuxolimab. Receptors originate from an adult with an advanced solid tumor such as melanoma, head and neck, liver or kidney cancer.

Comments on this clone: Within the sample, other DNA sequences also encode this same CDR3. The rearrangement links TRBV7-2 to TRBJ2-1; 12 bases match TRBD2. Trimming took 2 bases from V and 4 from J; bases not matched to a gene: 0. The germline V gene has CDR1 SGHTA and CDR2 FQGNSA. This CDR3 contains 15 residues. Here the CDR3 DNA reads TGTGCCAGCAGCTTACTAGCGGGAGGGTACAATGAGCAGTTCTTC. It specifies CASSLLAGGYNEQFF.

V and J are TRBV7-8 and TRBJ2-1, with D perhaps TRBD2 (5 bases). Germline V gives CDR1 SGHVS, CDR2 FQNEAQ. This CDR3 comprises 14 residues. Deletions cut 1 base from V and 9 bases from J, with 13 bases between. The CDR3 reads CASSLELEGSEQFF. DNA for the CDR3: TGTGCCAGCAGCTTAGAACTAGAAGGTAGTGAGCAGTTCTTC.

This clone appeared a few times. V and J are TRBV5-3 and TRBJ2-1, with D tentatively TRBD2 (6 bases). TRBV5-3 has ORF status, its function being uncertain. V lost 4 bases and J lost 0, with 14 bases in between. CDR3 length equals 16 residues. DNA of the CDR3: TGTGCCAGAAGCCAAAACCCAGCGGGCTCCTACAATGAGCAGTTCTTC. It translates to CARSQNPAGSYNEQFF.

This chain links TRBV6-5 with TRBJ2-1, with 8 bases lining up with TRBD2. J was trimmed by 6 bases and V by 2 bases; bases with no gene match: 9. The germline CDR1 and CDR2 sequences are MNHEY and SVGAGI. The CDR3 length is 16 residues. The CDR3 coding sequence is TGTGCCAGCAGTTACGGGGGACTAGGAAGTGGCAATGAGCAGTTCTTC. Translation gives CASSYGGLGSGNEQFF.

The genes are TRBV5-1 and TRBJ1-4; D remains unclear. This CDR3 is 13 amino acids long. V was pared by 5 bases and J by 7 bases, with 12 bases between. Germline V gene sequence: CDR1 SGHRS, CDR2 YFSETQ. This CDR3 reads CASRIGLLEKLFF. CDR3 bases: TGCGCCAGCAGGATCGGGCTGCTTGAAAAACTGTTTTTT. Supplemented by reference TRBV5-1 and TRBJ1-4, the full variable domain reads KAGVTQTPRYLIKTRGQQVTLSCSPISGHRSVSWYQQTPGQGLQFLFEYFSETQRNKGNFPGRFSGRQFSNSRSEMNVSTLELGDSALYLCASRIGLLEKLFFGSGTQLSVL.

The rearrangement links TRBV5-4 to TRBJ2-5; TRBD2 agrees at 10 bases. With 4 bases clipped from V and 1 base from J, the junction kept 4 bases outside the gene matches. This CDR3 contains 15 residues. Germline CDR1 SGHNT, CDR2 YYREEE (reference sequence). In nucleotides, the CDR3 is TGTGCCAGCAGCAGAGGACTAGCGGTCCAAGAGACCCAGTACTTC. Translated: CASSRGLAVQETQYF.

V is TRBV7-8 and J is TRBJ2-7, with 9 bases aligning to TRBD1. This CDR3 comprises 15 residues. CDR1 is SGHVS, CDR2 FQNEAQ, per germline. Losses at the gene ends were 1 base for V and 6 bases for J; bases not matched to a gene: 7. CDR3 residues: CASSLGGQGLGEQYF. The CDR3 DNA follows: TGTGCCAGCAGCTTAGGGGGACAGGGTTTGGGCGAGCAGTACTTC. Full variable domain (missing parts from reference TRBV7-8 and TRBJ2-7): GAGVSQSPRYKVAKRGQDVALRCDPISGHVSLFWYQQALGQGPEFLTYFQNEAQLDKSGLPSDRFFAERPEGSVSTLKIQRTQQEDSAVYLCASSLGGQGLGEQYFGPGTRLTVT.

The chain uses TRBV5-4 and TRBJ2-3; the match to TRBD1 covers 9 bases. Per germline, CDR1 SGHNT and CDR2 YYREEE (reference sequence). This CDR3 comprises 15 residues. V was pared by 4 bases and J by 5 bases, with 8 bases of the junction left unmatched. CDR3 bases: TGTGCCAGCAGCCCCCTACAGGGGGCGCAAGATACGCAGTATTTT. It translates to CASSPLQGAQDTQYF.

V is TRBV27 and J is TRBJ2-2; no clear D. Trimming left V 2 bases short and J 3 bases short, with 10 bases between. Germline V lookup: CDR1 MNHEY, CDR2 SMNVEV (reference sequence). CDR3 size: 15 residues. The CDR3 DNA reads TGTGCCAGCAGTTTAAGAGAGGTCTACACCGGGGAGCTGTTTTTT. It is translated as CASSLREVYTGELFF.

CDR3 amino acids: CASRTSGGSYNEQFF. In nucleotides, the CDR3 is TGTGCCAGCAGGACTAGCGGGGGTTCCTACAATGAGCAGTTCTTC. The genes are TRBV6-4 and TRBJ2-1; 12 positions agree with TRBD2. In germline, CDR1 is MRHNA, CDR2 SNTAGT. After removal of 6 bases from V and 1 base from J, the junction contained 1 base not matched to a gene. The length of the CDR3 is 15 residues.

The gene calls are TRBV5-6 and TRBJ1-1; D uncertain. Trimming pared 0 bases from V and 0 bases from J, leaving 6 bases between. Per germline, CDR1 SGHDT and CDR2 YYEEEE. The CDR3 extends over 14 amino acids. This chain's CDR3 is CASSLGVMNTEAFF. CDR3 coding DNA: TGTGCCAGCAGCTTGGGGGTTATGAACACTGAAGCTTTCTTT.

The rearrangement links TRBV7-9 to TRBJ1-2; no definite D call. The germline CDR1 and CDR2 sequences are SEHNR and FQNEAQ (reference sequence). CDR3 length: 10 amino acids. Deletions cut 3 bases from V and 7 bases from J, with 3 bases between. This CDR3 reads CASSFRGYTF. CDR3 sequence (DNA): TGTGCCAGCAGCTTCCGTGGCTACACCTTC. The full variable domain, completed using reference TRBV7-9 and TRBJ1-2, is DTGVSQNPRHKITKRGQNVTFRCDPISEHNRLYWYRQTLGQGPEFLTYFQNEAQLEKSRLLSDRFSAERPKGSFSTLEIQRTEQGDSAMYLCASSFRGYTFGSGTRLTVV.